This is a list of T cell receptor beta chains from one sample in a study of T cells in Graves' hyperthyroidism and ophthalmopathy. TCRdb recomputed calls from the multiplex PCR reads with MiXCR, one row per CDR3 protein. The profile shows about 580,000 distinct CDR3 sequences, over 11% of them singletons. Sequenced material: blood. Every receptor here comes from a woman aged 25-40 years with Graves' hyperthyroidism that later progressed to Graves' ophthalmopathy. Each CDR3 is given with its conserved first and last residue. A D gene is named only where the DNA matches it firmly. Size is omitted from some rows. Given values are once, few, many or a class for expanded clones.

TRBV16	.	TRBJ1-1	.	CASSQSQAPDGFF	TGTGCCAGCAGCCAATCCCAAGCGCCGGATGGTTTCTTT
TRBV6-1	.	TRBJ2-4	.	CASPWTPRKNIQYF	TGTGCCAGCCCTTGGACCCCCCGAAAGAACATTCAGTACTTC
TRBV7-8	.	TRBJ1-5	.	CASSSKTWARDLNQPQHF	TGTGCCAGCAGCTCAAAAACCTGGGCCAGGGATCTTAATCAGCCCCAGCATTTT
TRBV19	TRBD2	TRBJ2-7	few	CASSSSAGTTLSYEQYF	TGTGCCAGTAGTTCCTCAGCCGGGACTACGCTTTCCTACGAGCAGTACTTC
TRBV12-3/TRBV12-4	.	TRBJ1-1	.	CASSGVPNTEAFF	TGTGCCAGCAGTGGGGTGCCAAACACTGAAGCTTTCTTT
TRBV20-1	TRBD1	TRBJ2-3	many	CSAREQGALTDTQYF	TGCAGTGCTAGAGAGCAGGGGGCACTCACAGATACGCAGTATTTT
TRBV6-1	.	TRBJ2-5	.	CASSEGERGTQYF	TGTGCCAGCAGTGAAGGGGAACGGGGGACCCAGTACTTC
TRBV6-1	.	TRBJ2-3	many	CASKVGDTQYF	TGTGCCAGCAAGGTGGGGGATACGCAGTATTTT
TRBV18	.	TRBJ2-1	many	CASSPSTIRGREQFF	TGTGCCAGCTCACCTTCTACGATAAGGGGTCGCGAGCAGTTCTTC
TRBV29-1	.	TRBJ2-1	many	CSVEGRYNEQFF	TGCAGCGTTGAGGGACGGTACAATGAGCAGTTCTTC
TRBV11-2	.	TRBJ2-7	many	CASEQGLHEQYF	TGTGCCAGCGAGCAGGGTTTACACGAGCAGTACTTC
TRBV20-1	.	TRBJ2-4	few	CSAGLPGVGAKNIQYF	TGCAGTGCGGGACTCCCAGGGGTGGGGGCCAAAAACATTCAGTACTTC
TRBV19	.	TRBJ2-3	many	CATRKDGFTDTQYF	TGTGCCACCAGGAAGGACGGCTTCACAGATACGCAGTATTTT
TRBV27	.	TRBJ1-5	many	CASSLVGFQPQHF	TGTGCCAGCAGTTTAGTTGGGTTTCAGCCCCAGCATTTT
TRBV28	TRBD1	TRBJ1-1	many	CASRTGGASTEAFF	TGTGCCAGCAGGACAGGGGGCGCGAGCACTGAAGCTTTCTTT
TRBV30	.	TRBJ2-1	many	CAWALENEQFF	TGTGCCTGGGCACTAGAGAATGAGCAGTTCTTC
TRBV7-9	.	TRBJ2-4	few	CASSPSLAKNIQYF	TGTGCCAGCAGCCCTTCTTTAGCCAAAAACATTCAGTACTTC
TRBV7-2	.	TRBJ1-4	many	CASSLVAGVVEKLFF	TGTGCCAGCAGCTTAGTGGCGGGAGTGGTTGAAAAACTGTTTTTT
TRBV4-3	.	TRBJ2-7	few	CASSPDSTDEQYF	TGCGCCAGCAGCCCTGATAGTACCGACGAGCAGTACTTC
TRBV10-3	.	TRBJ2-1	many	CAIEELEGEQFF	TGTGCCATCGAAGAACTCGAGGGGGAGCAGTTCTTC
TRBV4-1	.	TRBJ1-2	.	CASSQVEGYTF	TGCGCCAGCAGCCAAGTGGAGGGCTACACCTTC
TRBV6-5	.	TRBJ1-4	many	CASSYSGATNEKLFF	TGTGCCAGCAGTTACTCGGGGGCGACTAATGAAAAACTGTTTTTT
TRBV18	.	TRBJ2-2	many	CASSPNPGELFF	TGTGCCAGCTCACCAAATCCAGGGGAGCTGTTTTTT
TRBV6-2/TRBV6-3	TRBD2	TRBJ2-7	few	CASSRTSGNIYEQYF	TGTGCCAGCAGTCGGACTAGCGGGAACATATACGAGCAGTACTTC
TRBV28	TRBD1	TRBJ2-7	.	CASSSLGDRGGYEQYF	TGTGCCAGCAGTTCCCTTGGGGACAGGGGTGGGTACGAGCAGTACTTC
TRBV30	TRBD1	TRBJ1-5	many	CAWGTGTHSNQPQHF	TGTGCCTGGGGGACAGGTACTCATAGCAATCAGCCCCAGCATTTT
TRBV30	TRBD2	TRBJ2-2	.	CAWSASGRMNTGELFF	TGTGCCTGGAGTGCTAGCGGGAGGATGAACACCGGGGAGCTGTTTTTT
TRBV6-1	.	TRBJ1-5	.	CASRRDNQPQHF	TGTGCCAGCAGGAGGGACAATCAGCCCCAGCATTTT
TRBV5-4	TRBD2	TRBJ2-2	few	CASSSSPGLAGDTGELFF	TGTGCCAGCAGCTCCTCGCCGGGACTAGCGGGAGACACCGGGGAGCTGTTTTTT
TRBV2	.	TRBJ1-4	many	CASMARVAAHSVEKLFF	TGTGCCAGCATGGCAAGGGTGGCTGCACATTCTGTTGAAAAACTGTTTTTT
TRBV2	TRBD1	TRBJ1-1	many	CASSLQGVTTEAFF	TGTGCCAGCAGCCTACAGGGGGTGACCACTGAAGCTTTCTTT
TRBV7-3	TRBD2	TRBJ2-7	.	CASSPLAGEYEQYF	TGTGCCAGCAGCCCACTAGCGGGAGAGTACGAGCAGTACTTC
TRBV11-3	.	TRBJ2-3	few	CASSPGRFSTDTQYF	TGTGCCAGCAGCCCCGGACGGTTTAGCACAGATACGCAGTATTTT
TRBV19	TRBD1	TRBJ1-3	.	CASSIDRGTGNTIYF	TGTGCCAGTAGTATCGACAGGGGCACTGGAAACACCATATATTTT
TRBV2	TRBD2	TRBJ2-7	many	CASSEGLAGTRREQYF	TGTGCCAGCAGTGAAGGGCTAGCGGGGACCCGGCGAGAGCAGTACTTC
TRBV29-1	.	TRBJ1-1	many	CSVEFTLVGTEAFF	TGCAGCGTTGAATTCACATTAGTGGGCACTGAAGCTTTCTTT
TRBV19	.	TRBJ1-1	.	CASIPTAPNTEAFF	TGTGCCAGTATACCTACAGCTCCGAACACTGAAGCTTTCTTT
TRBV19	.	TRBJ2-5	.	CASLGAEETQYF	TGTGCCAGTCTGGGGGCGGAGGAGACCCAGTACTTC
TRBV6-1	TRBD1	TRBJ2-3	.	CASSRQGAADTQYF	TGTGCCAGCAGCCGTCAGGGGGCTGCAGATACGCAGTATTTT
TRBV18	.	TRBJ2-2	many	CASSPPSLTGELFF	TGTGCCAGCTCACCTCCAAGCCTCACCGGGGAGCTGTTTTTT
TRBV12-3/TRBV12-4	.	TRBJ1-2	many	CASSLRQGSGYTF	TGTGCCAGCAGTTTACGGCAGGGTAGCGGCTACACCTTC